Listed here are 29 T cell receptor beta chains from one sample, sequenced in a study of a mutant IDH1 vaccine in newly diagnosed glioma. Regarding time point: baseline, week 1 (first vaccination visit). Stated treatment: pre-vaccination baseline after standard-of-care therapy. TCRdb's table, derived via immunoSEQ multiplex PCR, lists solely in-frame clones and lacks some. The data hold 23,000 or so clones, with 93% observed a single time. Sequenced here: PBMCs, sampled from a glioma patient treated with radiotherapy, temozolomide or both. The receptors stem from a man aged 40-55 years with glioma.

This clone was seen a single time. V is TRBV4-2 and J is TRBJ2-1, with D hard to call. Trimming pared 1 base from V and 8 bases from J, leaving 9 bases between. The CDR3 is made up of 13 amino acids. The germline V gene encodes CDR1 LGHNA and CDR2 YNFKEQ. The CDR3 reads CASSQVGQDEQFF. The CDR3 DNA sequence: TGTGCCAGCAGCCAAGTGGGCCAGGATGAGCAGTTCTTC.

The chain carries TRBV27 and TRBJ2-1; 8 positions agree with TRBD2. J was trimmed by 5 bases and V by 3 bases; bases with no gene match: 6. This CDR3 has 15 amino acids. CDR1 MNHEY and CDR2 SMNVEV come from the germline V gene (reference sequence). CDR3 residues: CASSLFSGVNNEQFF. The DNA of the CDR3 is TGTGCCAGCAGTTTGTTTAGCGGGGTGAACAATGAGCAGTTCTTC.

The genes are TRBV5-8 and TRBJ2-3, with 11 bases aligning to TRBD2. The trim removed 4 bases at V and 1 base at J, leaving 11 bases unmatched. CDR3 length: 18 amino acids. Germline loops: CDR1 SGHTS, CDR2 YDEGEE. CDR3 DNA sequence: TGTGCCAGCAGCCCTGGTGTACTAGCGGGGGCCGGCACAGATACGCAGTATTTT. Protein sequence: CASSPGVLAGAGTDTQYF.

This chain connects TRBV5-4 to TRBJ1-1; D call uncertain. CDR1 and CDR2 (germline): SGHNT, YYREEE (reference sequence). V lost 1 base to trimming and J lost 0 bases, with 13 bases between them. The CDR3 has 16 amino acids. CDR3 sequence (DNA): TGTGCCAGCAGCTTGTTTGTCCGGGGTTTGAACACTGAAGCTTTCTTT. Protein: CASSLFVRGLNTEAFF.

The CDR3 spells CASSSGDRGTESYTF. The DNA of the CDR3 is TGCGCCAGCAGCTCCGGGGACAGGGGGACGGAGAGCTACACCTTC. The genes are TRBV5-1 and TRBJ1-2, with TRBD1 matching 11 bases. With V trimmed by 3 bases and J by 9 bases, 10 bases remained unmatched. Per germline, CDR1 SGHRS and CDR2 YFSETQ. The CDR3 totals 15 residues.

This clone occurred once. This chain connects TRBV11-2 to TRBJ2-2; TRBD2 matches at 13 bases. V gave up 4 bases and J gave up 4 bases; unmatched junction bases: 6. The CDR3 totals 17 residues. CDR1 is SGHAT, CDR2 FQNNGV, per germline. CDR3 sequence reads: CASSSTSGGAFTGELFF. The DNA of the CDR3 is TGTGCCAGCAGCTCTACTAGCGGGGGGGCGTTCACCGGGGAGCTGTTTTTT.

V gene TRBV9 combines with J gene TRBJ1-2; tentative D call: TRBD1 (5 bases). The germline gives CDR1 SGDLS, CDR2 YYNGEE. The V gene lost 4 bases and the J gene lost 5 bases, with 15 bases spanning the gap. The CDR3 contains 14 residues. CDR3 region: CASSPDRGVYGYTF. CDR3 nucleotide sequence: TGTGCCAGCAGCCCAGACCGGGGGGTGTATGGCTACACCTTC.

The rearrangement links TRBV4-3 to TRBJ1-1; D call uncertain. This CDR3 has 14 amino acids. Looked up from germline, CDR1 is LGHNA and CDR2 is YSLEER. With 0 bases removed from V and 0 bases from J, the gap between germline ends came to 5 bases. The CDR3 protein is CASSQDFVNTEAFF. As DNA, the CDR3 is TGCGCCAGCAGCCAAGATTTCGTGAACACTGAAGCTTTCTTT.

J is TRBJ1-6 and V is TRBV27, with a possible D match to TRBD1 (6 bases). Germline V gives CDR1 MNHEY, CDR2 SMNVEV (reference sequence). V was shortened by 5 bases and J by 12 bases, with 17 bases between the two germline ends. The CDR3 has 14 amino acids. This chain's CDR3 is CASSTQNRVVPLHF. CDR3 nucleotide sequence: TGTGCCAGCAGTACGCAAAACAGGGTTGTACCCCTCCACTTT.

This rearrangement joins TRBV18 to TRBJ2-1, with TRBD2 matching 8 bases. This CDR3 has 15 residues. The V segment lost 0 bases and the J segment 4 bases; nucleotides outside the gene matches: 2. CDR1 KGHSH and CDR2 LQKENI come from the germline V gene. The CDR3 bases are TGTGCCAGCTCACCACCAAGCGGGAGTTACAATGAGCAGTTCTTC. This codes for CASSPPSGSYNEQFF.

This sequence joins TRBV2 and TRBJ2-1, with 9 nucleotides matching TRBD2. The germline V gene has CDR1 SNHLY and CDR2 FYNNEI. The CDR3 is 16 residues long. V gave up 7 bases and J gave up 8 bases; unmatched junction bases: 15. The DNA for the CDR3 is TGTGCCAGCACCCCAGTACGGACTAGCGCCGAAGATGAGCAGTTCTTC. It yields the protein CASTPVRTSAEDEQFF.

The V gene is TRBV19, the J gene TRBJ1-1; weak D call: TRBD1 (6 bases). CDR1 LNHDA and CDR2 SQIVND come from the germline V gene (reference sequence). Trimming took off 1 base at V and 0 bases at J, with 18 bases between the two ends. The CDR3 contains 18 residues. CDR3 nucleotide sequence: TGTGCCAGTAGTATAGTGGAGGGGACATGGTCAATGAACACTGAAGCTTTCTTT. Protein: CASSIVEGTWSMNTEAFF. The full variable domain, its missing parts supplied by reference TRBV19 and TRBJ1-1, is DGGITQSPKYLFRKEGQNVTLSCEQNLNHDAMYWYRQDPGQGLRLIYYSQIVNDFQKGDIAEGYSVSREKKESFPLTVTSAQKNPTAFYLCASSIVEGTWSMNTEAFFGQGTRLTVV.

The CDR3 sequence is CASRNFLAGYNEQFF. In DNA form, the CDR3 reads TGTGCCAGCCGAAACTTTCTAGCGGGCTACAATGAGCAGTTCTTC. The chain links TRBV19 to TRBJ2-1; 8 nucleotides line up with TRBD2. CDR3 length: 15 amino acids. Losses at the gene ends were 9 bases for V and 3 bases for J; bases not matched to a gene: 10. Per germline, CDR1 LNHDA and CDR2 SQIVND (reference sequence).

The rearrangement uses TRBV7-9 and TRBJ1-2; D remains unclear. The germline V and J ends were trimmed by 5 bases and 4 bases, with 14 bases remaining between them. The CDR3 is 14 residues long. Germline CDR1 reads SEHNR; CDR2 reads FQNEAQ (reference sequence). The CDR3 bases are TGTGCCAGCAGCCGATGGGAAATGGGCTATGGCTACACCTTC. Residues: CASSRWEMGYGYTF.

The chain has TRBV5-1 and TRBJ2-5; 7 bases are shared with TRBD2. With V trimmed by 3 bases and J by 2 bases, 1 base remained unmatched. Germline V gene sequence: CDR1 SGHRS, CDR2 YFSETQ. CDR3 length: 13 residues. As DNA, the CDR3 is TGCGCCAGCAGCTGGGGGGGACAAGAGACCCAGTACTTC. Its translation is CASSWGGQETQYF.

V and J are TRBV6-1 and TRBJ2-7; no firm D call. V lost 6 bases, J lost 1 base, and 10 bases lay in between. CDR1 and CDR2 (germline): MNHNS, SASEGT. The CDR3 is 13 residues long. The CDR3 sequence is CASRASYSYEQYF. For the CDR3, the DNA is TGTGCCAGCAGGGCAAGTTATTCCTACGAGCAGTACTTC.

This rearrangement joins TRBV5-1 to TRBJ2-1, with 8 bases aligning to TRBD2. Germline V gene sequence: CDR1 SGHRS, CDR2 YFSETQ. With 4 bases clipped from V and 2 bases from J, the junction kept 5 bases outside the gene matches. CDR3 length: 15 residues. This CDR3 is CASSKAGVAYNEQFF. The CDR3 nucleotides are TGCGCCAGCAGCAAAGCGGGAGTGGCCTACAATGAGCAGTTCTTC.

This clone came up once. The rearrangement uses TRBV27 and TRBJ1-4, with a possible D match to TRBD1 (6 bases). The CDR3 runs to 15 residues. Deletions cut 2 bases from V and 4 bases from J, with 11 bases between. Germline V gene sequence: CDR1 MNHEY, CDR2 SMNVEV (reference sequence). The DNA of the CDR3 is TGTGCCAGCAGTTTAGTGGACAGCGGTAATGAAAAACTGTTTTTT. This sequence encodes CASSLVDSGNEKLFF.

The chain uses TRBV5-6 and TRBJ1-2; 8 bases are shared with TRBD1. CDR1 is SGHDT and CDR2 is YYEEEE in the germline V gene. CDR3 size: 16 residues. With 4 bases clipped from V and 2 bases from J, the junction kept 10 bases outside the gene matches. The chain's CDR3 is CASSLTAGGKNYGYTF. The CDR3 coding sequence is TGTGCCAGCAGCCTCACCGCAGGGGGCAAGAACTATGGCTACACCTTC. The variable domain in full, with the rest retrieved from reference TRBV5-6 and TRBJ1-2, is DAGVTQSPTHLIKTRGQQVTLRCSPKSGHDTVSWYQQALGQGPQFIFQYYEEEERQRGNFPDRFSGHQFPNYSSELNVNALLLGDSALYLCASSLTAGGKNYGYTFGSGTRLTVV.

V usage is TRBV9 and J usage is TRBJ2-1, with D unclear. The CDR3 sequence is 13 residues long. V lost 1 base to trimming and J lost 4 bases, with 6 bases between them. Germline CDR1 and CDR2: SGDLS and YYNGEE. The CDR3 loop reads CASSVLGYNEQFF. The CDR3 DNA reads TGTGCCAGCAGCGTACTGGGTTACAATGAGCAGTTCTTC.

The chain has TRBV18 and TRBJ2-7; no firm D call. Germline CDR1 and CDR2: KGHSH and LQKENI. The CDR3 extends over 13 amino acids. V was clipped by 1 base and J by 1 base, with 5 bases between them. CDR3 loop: CASSPQGSYEQYF. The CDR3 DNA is TGTGCCAGCTCACCACAGGGTTCCTACGAGCAGTACTTC.

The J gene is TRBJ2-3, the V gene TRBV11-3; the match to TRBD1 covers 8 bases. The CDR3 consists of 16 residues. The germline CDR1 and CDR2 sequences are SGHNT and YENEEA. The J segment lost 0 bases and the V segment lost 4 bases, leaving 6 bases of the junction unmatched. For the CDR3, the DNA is TGTGCCAGCAGCTCCCGACAGGGGACTAGCACAGATACGCAGTATTTT. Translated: CASSSRQGTSTDTQYF. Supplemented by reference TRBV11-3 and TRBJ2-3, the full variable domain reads EAGVVQSPRYKIIEKKQPVAFWCNPISGHNTLYWYLQNLGQGPELLIRYENEEAVDDSQLPKDRFSAERLKGVDSTLKIQPAELGDSAVYLCASSSRQGTSTDTQYFGPGTRLTVL.

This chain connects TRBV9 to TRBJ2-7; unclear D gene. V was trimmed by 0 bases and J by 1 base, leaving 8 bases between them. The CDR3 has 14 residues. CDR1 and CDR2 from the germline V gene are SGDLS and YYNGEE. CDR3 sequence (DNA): TGTGCCAGCAGCGTAGGGGTGTTATCCTACGAGCAGTACTTC. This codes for CASSVGVLSYEQYF. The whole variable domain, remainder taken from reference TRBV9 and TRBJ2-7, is DSGVTQTPKHLITATGQRVTLRCSPRSGDLSVYWYQQSLDQGLQFLIQYYNGEERAKGNILERFSAQQFPDLHSELNLSSLELGDSALYFCASSVGVLSYEQYFGPGTRLTVT.

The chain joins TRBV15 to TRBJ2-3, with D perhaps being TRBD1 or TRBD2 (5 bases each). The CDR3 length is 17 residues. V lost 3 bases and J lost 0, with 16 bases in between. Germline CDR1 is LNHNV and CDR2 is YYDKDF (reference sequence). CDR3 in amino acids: CATSSGATDPSTDTQYF. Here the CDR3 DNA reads TGTGCCACCAGCAGCGGGGCGACAGACCCGAGCACAGATACGCAGTATTTT.

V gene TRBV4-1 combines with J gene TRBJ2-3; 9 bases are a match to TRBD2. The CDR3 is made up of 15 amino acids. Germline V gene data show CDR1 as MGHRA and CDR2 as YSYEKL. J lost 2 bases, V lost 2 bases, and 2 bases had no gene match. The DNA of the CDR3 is TGCGCCAGCAGCCAACTAGCGGGAATCACAGATACGCAGTATTTT. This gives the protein CASSQLAGITDTQYF.

CDR3 in amino acids: CASSRTNYGYTF. The CDR3 DNA reads TGTGCCAGCAGCAGAACTAACTATGGCTACACCTTC. V and J are TRBV6-1 and TRBJ1-2; D is undetermined. Germline assignment: CDR1 MNHNS and CDR2 SASEGT. Trimming removed 6 bases from V and 0 bases from J, with 5 bases in between. The CDR3 spans 12 residues.

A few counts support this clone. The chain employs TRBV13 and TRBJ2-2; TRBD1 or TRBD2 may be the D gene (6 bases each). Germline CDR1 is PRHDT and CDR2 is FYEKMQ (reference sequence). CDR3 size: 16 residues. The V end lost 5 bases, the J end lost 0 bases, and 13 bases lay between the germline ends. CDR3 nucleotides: TGTGCCAGCAGCGCGCGGGACATACCGAACACCGGGGAGCTGTTTTTT. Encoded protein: CASSARDIPNTGELFF.

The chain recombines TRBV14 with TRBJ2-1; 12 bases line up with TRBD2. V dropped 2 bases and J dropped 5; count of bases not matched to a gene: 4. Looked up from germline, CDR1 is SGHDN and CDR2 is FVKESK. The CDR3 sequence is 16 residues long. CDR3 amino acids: CASSQRRTSGNNEQFF. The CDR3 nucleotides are TGTGCCAGCAGCCAAAGGCGGACTAGCGGGAACAATGAGCAGTTCTTC.

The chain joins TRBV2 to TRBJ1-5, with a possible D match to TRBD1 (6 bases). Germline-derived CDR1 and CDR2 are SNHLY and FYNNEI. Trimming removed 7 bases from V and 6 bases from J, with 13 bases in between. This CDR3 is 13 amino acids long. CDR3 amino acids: CASTQQDSQPQHF. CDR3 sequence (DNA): TGTGCCAGCACCCAACAGGACAGTCAGCCCCAGCATTTT. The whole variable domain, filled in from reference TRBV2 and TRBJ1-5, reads EPEVTQTPSHQVTQMGQEVILRCVPISNHLYFYWYRQILGQKVEFLVSFYNNEISEKSEIFDDQFSVERPDGSNFTLKIRSTKLEDSAMYFCASTQQDSQPQHFGDGTRLSIL.